These T cell receptor beta chains were read from a single sample in a study of blood T cell repertoires in COVID-19. The table came from immunoSEQ multiplex PCR; TCRdb's copy has only in-frame clones and leaves some out. Here the sample spans around 70,000 clones, 80% to 90% being singletons. The sequenced sample was peripheral blood. These receptors came from a woman older than 75 with active or convalescent COVID-19. Each CDR3 is given with its conserved first and last residue. A D gene is named only where the DNA matches it firmly. Size is stated for part of the rows, as once, few or many counts, or as a class when the clone is expanded.

CDR3,DNA,length,J,size,D,V
CASSPSGTGYTF,TGTGCCAGCAGCCCTTCCGGGACAGGCTACACCTTC,12,TRBJ1-2,.,.,TRBV3-1/TRBV3-2
CASSVAAGLRVIGEAFF,TGTGCCAGCAGCGTCGCTGCGGGCTTGAGGGTCATCGGTGAAGCTTTCTTT,17,TRBJ1-1,.,.,TRBV11-2
CASSLGVDSNIQYF,TGTGCCAGCAGCTTAGGAGTCGACTCAAACATTCAGTACTTC,14,TRBJ2-4,.,.,TRBV11-1
CASSLVAANYGYTF,TGTGCCAGCAGCTTAGTGGCAGCTAACTATGGCTACACCTTC,14,TRBJ1-2,.,.,TRBV11-2
CAWRTGSGSPLHF,TGTGCCTGGAGGACAGGGTCTGGTTCACCCCTCCACTTT,13,TRBJ1-6,.,TRBD1,TRBV30
CASRLDRAHQPQHF,TGTGCCAGCAGACTAGACAGGGCCCATCAGCCCCAGCATTTT,14,TRBJ1-5,few,TRBD1,TRBV2
CATSDNDGGPKETQYF,TGTGCCACCAGTGATAACGACGGGGGGCCCAAAGAGACCCAGTACTTC,16,TRBJ2-5,.,.,TRBV24-1
CASSRATSSYNEQFF,TGTGCCAGCAGCCGAGCGACCAGCTCCTACAATGAGCAGTTCTTC,15,TRBJ2-1,.,.,TRBV9
CASSQEGMNSPLHF,TGTGCCAGCAGCCAAGAGGGCATGAATTCACCCCTCCACTTT,14,TRBJ1-6,.,.,TRBV3-1/TRBV3-2
CAGGTGTTGELFF,TGTGCCGGGGGTACAGGGACCACCGGGGAGCTGTTTTTT,13,TRBJ2-2,.,.,TRBV12-3/TRBV12-4
CASSLDSTSGGLDTQYF,TGTGCCAGCAGCTTGGATAGCACTAGCGGGGGATTAGATACGCAGTATTTT,17,TRBJ2-3,.,TRBD2,TRBV5-4
CATSDRGGVETQYF,TGTGCCACCAGTGACCGGGGGGGCGTAGAGACCCAGTACTTC,14,TRBJ2-5,.,TRBD2,TRBV24-1
CASTPTGVEKLFF,TGTGCCAGCACTCCTACAGGGGTAGAAAAACTGTTTTTT,13,TRBJ1-4,few,TRBD1,TRBV6-5
CASSYWDSDNSPLHF,TGTGCCAGCAGTTACTGGGACTCGGATAATTCACCCCTCCACTTT,15,TRBJ1-6,.,.,TRBV6-5
CATIPPSGGGNTIYF,TGTGCCACCATACCTCCCTCCGGGGGAGGAAACACCATATATTTT,15,TRBJ1-3,.,.,TRBV28
CSVVRAGETQYF,TGCAGCGTCGTCAGGGCGGGGGAGACCCAGTACTTC,12,TRBJ2-5,.,.,TRBV29-1
CASSSLTSGATDTQYF,TGTGCCAGCAGTTCGTTGACTAGCGGGGCCACAGATACGCAGTATTTT,16,TRBJ2-3,.,TRBD2,TRBV2
CATSDAGQAIQETQYF,TGTGCCACCAGTGATGCAGGACAGGCTATACAAGAGACCCAGTACTTC,16,TRBJ2-5,.,TRBD1,TRBV24-1
CASSSDRGTEAFF,TGTGCCAGCAGCTCCGACAGGGGGACTGAAGCTTTCTTT,13,TRBJ1-1,.,TRBD1,TRBV6-5
CASSPGTGERNEQFF,TGTGCCAGCAGCCCCGGGACAGGGGAAAGGAATGAGCAGTTCTTC,15,TRBJ2-1,few,TRBD1,TRBV6-4
CASSLSARGNTEAFF,TGTGCCAGCAGTTTATCGGCGCGGGGGAACACTGAAGCTTTCTTT,15,TRBJ1-1,.,.,TRBV28
CASSVDPLVGGSNGELFF,TGTGCCAGCAGCGTAGACCCACTAGTGGGGGGGTCGAACGGGGAGCTGTTTTTT,18,TRBJ2-2,.,TRBD2,TRBV9
CASTGGTGTYEQYF,TGTGCCAGCACCGGCGGGACAGGTACCTACGAGCAGTACTTC,14,TRBJ2-7,few,TRBD1,TRBV2
CASSNVRRGNEKLFF,TGTGCCAGCAGCAATGTTCGGCGGGGTAATGAAAAACTGTTTTTT,15,TRBJ1-4,.,.,TRBV6-5
CSARSQNTIYF,TGCAGTGCTAGGTCCCAGAACACCATATATTTT,11,TRBJ1-3,.,.,TRBV20-1
CASSLSSGGEQFF,TGCGCCAGCAGCTTGTCGTCTGGCGGTGAGCAGTTCTTC,13,TRBJ2-1,once,.,TRBV4-3
CASSPQSTSGGPKETQYF,TGCGCCAGCAGCCCCCAGAGCACTAGCGGGGGGCCCAAAGAGACCCAGTACTTC,18,TRBJ2-5,once,TRBD2,TRBV4-1
CASSAAGYRLHF,TGTGCCAGCAGCGCCGCGGGTTATCGCCTCCACTTT,12,TRBJ1-6,.,.,TRBV13